This TCR beta chain derives from a study of CXCR3-negative and CXCR3-positive naive CD8 T cells. Triplicate sorts of 300,000 cells per CD8+ subset. The authors made the TRB cDNA libraries by 5' RACE using UMI labels. For each CDR3 protein, TCRdb gives one entry from its re-call of the 5' RACE reads, without DNA. This sample lists under 45,000 distinct CDR3 sequences; its ten largest clones have approximately 14%. Study-wide findings and caveats: Researchers report CXCR3 expression partially decreased after cryopreservation, with fresh PBMCs used in most assays. TCR strength was inferred from TRB CDR3 properties, while surface CD5 was comparable between naive subsets.

This CDR3 contains 16 residues. Germline CDR1 MNHEY, CDR2 SVGAGI. Of note for this clonotype: The target antigen is unknown.

V usage is TRBV6-5 and J usage is TRBJ2-3; TCRdb lists TRBD1, though no DNA is available to test this call. The receptor's source is a human donor in good health. Some clones in this sample may be carry-over from other donors' samples. The source material was memory CD8+ T cells from blood. The CDR3 loop reads CASSYSRGGSTDTQYF.